The rows below give T cell receptor beta chains drawn from one sample of a study of CD8+CD57+ T cells in acquired aplastic anemia. One entry per CDR3 protein results from TCRdb running MiXCR on the reads. Among some 170,000 distinct CDR3 sequences listed, about two thirds were seen once. The sample consisted of sorted CD4+, CD8+, or CD8+CD57+ T cells (not recorded which) from PBMCs. These receptors were taken from a human donor with aplastic anemia. The CDR3 runs from the conserved cysteine through the conserved F or W. A D gene is named only where the DNA matches it firmly. The listing skips clone size in some rows; elsewhere it reads once, few, many or a size class.

v_gene	abundance	j_gene	d_gene	CDR3aa	CDR3nt
TRBV28	.	TRBJ2-2	.	CASSPPFSIGELFF	TGTGCCAGCAGCCCCCCCTTTAGCATCGGGGAGCTGTTTTTT
TRBV19	.	TRBJ1-1	.	CASSIGGGWTEAFF	TGTGCCAGTAGTATAGGCGGGGGTTGGACTGAAGCTTTCTTT
TRBV5-1	few	TRBJ1-1	.	CASSLGGGREEAEAFF	TGCGCCAGCAGCTTGGGGGGGGGAAGGGAGGAGGCTGAAGCTTTCTTT
TRBV2	.	TRBJ1-2	.	CASIRGGYGYTF	TGTGCCAGCATAAGGGGGGGATATGGCTACACCTTC
TRBV12-3/TRBV12-4	.	TRBJ1-6	.	CASSGGLLHLF	TGTGCCAGCAGTGGGGGGCTACTACACTTATTT
TRBV7-2	.	TRBJ2-3	TRBD2	CASSPQLAGGPTDTQYF	TGTGCCAGCTCACCCCAACTAGCGGGAGGGCCAACAGATACGCAGTATTTT
TRBV19	many	TRBJ1-6	.	CAIGDTVNSPLHF	TGTGCCATTGGGGACACCGTAAATTCACCCCTCCACTTT
TRBV10-2	.	TRBJ1-6	.	CASSAQSPSPLHF	TGCGCCAGCAGTGCTCAATCTCCTTCACCCCTCCACTTT
TRBV7-2	.	TRBJ2-7	TRBD1	CASSLGQGEYYEQYF	TGTGCCAGCAGTTTAGGACAGGGGGAGTACTACGAGCAGTACTTC
TRBV20-1	.	TRBJ1-4	.	CSAKRGNEKLFF	TGCAGTGCTAAGAGGGGAAACGAAAAACTGTTTTTT
TRBV12-3/TRBV12-4	.	TRBJ2-7	.	CASSSPSGPPYEQYF	TGTGCCAGCAGTTCCCCAAGCGGGCCTCCCTACGAGCAGTACTTC
TRBV7-9	few	TRBJ1-6	.	CASSSGTSSSYNSPLHF	TGTGCCAGCAGCTCCGGGACCTCGAGCTCCTATAATTCACCCCTCCACTTT
TRBV2	.	TRBJ1-3	.	CASSEVGTAITIYF	TGTGCCAGCAGTGAAGTGGGGACGGCGATCACCATATATTTT
TRBV6-4	few	TRBJ1-1	.	CASSSAAGASTEAFF	TGTGCCAGCAGTTCTGCGGCGGGAGCGAGCACTGAAGCTTTCTTT
TRBV2	few	TRBJ1-2	.	CASSPRTNYGYTF	TGTGCCAGCTCACCTCGTACTAACTATGGCTACACCTTC
TRBV7-3	.	TRBJ2-7	.	CASSPLIDSGEQYF	TGTGCCAGCAGCCCACTAATAGATTCGGGGGAGCAGTACTTC
TRBV20-1	.	TRBJ2-1	.	CSARDLGLQSF	TGCAGTGCTAGAGATCTGGGACTCCAGAGCTTC
TRBV5-1	.	TRBJ2-2	.	CASSVSHSTENTGELFF	TGCGCCAGCAGCGTATCCCACTCCACCGAGAACACCGGGGAGCTGTTTTTT
TRBV25-1	once	TRBJ1-1	.	CASSEFQGRSTEAFF	TGTGCCAGCAGTGAATTTCAGGGGAGGAGCACTGAAGCTTTCTTT
TRBV29-1	few	TRBJ2-3	TRBD2	CSVERTSLDTQYF	TGCAGCGTTGAGAGGACTAGTTTAGATACGCAGTATTTT
TRBV6-4	.	TRBJ1-6	.	CASSEGEDRDSPLHF	TGTGCCAGCAGCGAGGGAGAGGATAGGGATTCACCCCTCCACTTT
TRBV24-1	.	TRBJ2-5	.	CAAAGYGETQYF	TGTGCCGCCGCCGGGTACGGAGAGACCCAGTACTTC
TRBV5-1	.	TRBJ1-1	.	CASSLGRYTEAFF	TGCGCCAGCAGCTTGGGTCGGTACACTGAAGCTTTCTTT
TRBV7-4	.	TRBJ2-7	.	CASSLVRGTSYEQYF	TGTGCCAGCAGCCTCGTTCGGGGGACATCGTACGAGCAGTACTTC
TRBV7-9	.	TRBJ2-5	.	CASSLKEETQYF	TGTGCCAGCAGCTTAAAGGAAGAGACCCAGTACTTC
TRBV20-1	.	TRBJ2-3	TRBD2	CSARYGGTRSSDTQYF	TGCAGTGCTAGATACGGCGGGACTAGATCTAGTGATACGCAGTATTTT
TRBV5-1	.	TRBJ2-1	TRBD1	CASSLRGQYNEQFF	TGCGCCAGCAGCTTAAGGGGGCAGTACAATGAGCAGTTCTTC
TRBV7-9	.	TRBJ2-7	.	CASSLGSVSYEQYF	TGTGCCAGCAGCTTAGGTTCCGTGTCTTACGAGCAGTACTTC
TRBV6-5	once	TRBJ1-5	.	CASSYAGGGDQPQHF	TGTGCCAGCAGTTACGCGGGGGGAGGGGATCAGCCCCAGCATTTT
TRBV25-1	.	TRBJ2-1	TRBD2	CASSKRGRNNEQFF	TGTGCCAGCAGTAAGCGGGGAAGGAATAATGAGCAGTTCTTC
TRBV15	.	TRBJ2-1	TRBD2	CATGTSVYNEQFF	TGTGCCACCGGAACTAGCGTATACAATGAGCAGTTCTTC
TRBV6-2/TRBV6-3	many	TRBJ2-5	TRBD1	CASSLPGTGEQETQYF	TGTGCCAGCAGCCTACCGGGGACAGGGGAACAAGAGACCCAGTACTTC
TRBV29-1	.	TRBJ1-1	.	CSVGSNTEAFF	TGCAGCGTTGGGTCTAACACTGAAGCTTTCTTT
TRBV2	.	TRBJ2-7	TRBD1	CASSGKTGYSYEQYF	TGTGCCAGCAGTGGGAAGACAGGGTACTCCTACGAGCAGTACTTC
TRBV7-2	.	TRBJ1-6	TRBD1	CASSLQGSNYNSPLHF	TGTGCCAGCAGCCTACAGGGGTCCAACTATAATTCACCCCTCCACTTT
TRBV20-1	.	TRBJ2-1	TRBD2	CSYSTSGHNEQFF	TGCAGTTACTCGACTAGCGGTCACAATGAGCAGTTCTTC
TRBV9	many	TRBJ1-4	.	CASSLGQTTNEKLFF	TGTGCCAGCAGTCTTGGACAGACAACTAATGAAAAACTGTTTTTT
TRBV7-2	.	TRBJ1-2	TRBD1	CASNNAGQGLVGSTF	TGTGCCAGCAACAATGCGGGACAGGGTTTGGTAGGAAGCACCTTC
TRBV9	.	TRBJ2-7	TRBD2	CASSVSGTSDDEQYF	TGTGCCAGCAGCGTGTCCGGGACTAGCGACGACGAGCAGTACTTC
TRBV24-1	.	TRBJ1-1	.	CATSTGQGTREAFF	TGTGCCACCTCTACGGGGCAGGGGACTCGTGAAGCTTTCTTT
TRBV25-1	.	TRBJ1-1	.	CASSEYSAVKGEAFF	TGTGCCAGCAGTGAATATTCGGCGGTTAAGGGTGAAGCTTTCTTT
TRBV5-1	.	TRBJ2-3	.	CASSLNSDLPTDTQYF	TGCGCCAGCAGCTTAAATAGCGACTTACCGACAGATACGCAGTATTTT